This TCR beta chain was profiled in a study of blood T cell repertoires in COVID-19. Per the germline V gene, CDR1 is SNHLY and CDR2 is FYNNEI. The CDR3 runs to 14 residues. The J segment lost 2 bases and the V segment lost 3 bases, leaving 3 bases of the junction unmatched. Authors' methods: Quantification of nucleated cells was approximated via reference gene primer amplification. Measured with immunoSEQ multiplex PCR; TCRdb has only the in-frame clones, and not every one. The V and J calls and clone size come from that table; D and trimming were worked out from the DNA. In the table there are a few hundred thousand clones, 86% of which are singletons.

This receptor was identified in a woman under 40 with active or convalescent COVID-19. The chain uses TRBV2 and TRBJ2-7; 8 nucleotides match TRBD2. The specimen sequenced was peripheral blood. CDR3 nucleotide sequence: TGTGCCAGCAGTGAGGCGGGGGGAACCTACGAGCAGTACTTC. Its protein product is CASSEAGGTYEQYF. The full variable domain, its missing parts supplied by reference TRBV2 and TRBJ2-7, is EPEVTQTPSHQVTQMGQEVILRCVPISNHLYFYWYRQILGQKVEFLVSFYNNEISEKSEIFDDQFSVERPDGSNFTLKIRSTKLEDSAMYFCASSEAGGTYEQYFGPGTRLTVT.